The 24 T cell receptor beta chains reported below all come from one sample, sequenced in a study of blood T cell repertoires in COVID-19. TCRdb's table, derived via immunoSEQ multiplex PCR, lists solely in-frame clones and lacks some. The sample holds more than 15,000 clones; 85% to 90% are singletons and the top ten take less than 25%. The sample consisted of peripheral blood. Every receptor here comes from a man aged 55-75 years with acute or convalescent COVID-19.

The chain has TRBV3-1 (or the pseudogene TRBV3-2) and TRBJ2-2; perhaps TRBD1 as D (6 bases). Germline V gives CDR1 LGHDT, CDR2 YNNKEL (reference sequence). This CDR3 contains 16 residues. Between the trimmed V and J ends, which lost 1 base and 1 base, there was a span of 10 bases. This CDR3 is CASSQGQGRNTGELFF. CDR3 bases: TGTGCCAGCAGCCAAGGCCAGGGGAGGAACACCGGGGAGCTGTTTTTT.

The chain couples TRBV3-1 (or the pseudogene TRBV3-2) to TRBJ2-1; D gene unclear. Per germline, CDR1 LGHDT and CDR2 YNNKEL (reference sequence). This CDR3 is built from 12 residues. The germline V and J ends were trimmed by 2 bases and 5 bases, with 4 bases remaining between them. Here the CDR3 DNA reads TGTGCCAGCAGCCAATCTAACAATGAGCAGTTCTTC. The encoded protein is CASSQSNNEQFF.

The chain uses TRBV6-6 and TRBJ2-1, with 9 bases that match TRBD1. From germline, CDR1 is MNHNY and CDR2 SVGAGI (reference sequence). This CDR3 comprises 16 residues. Trimming removed 0 bases from V and 7 bases from J; junction bases left unmatched: 7. CDR3 in DNA: TGTGCCAGCAGTTACTCCGGGACAGGGTTCGGGAATGAGCAGTTCTTC. Translated, it gives CASSYSGTGFGNEQFF.

The chain combines TRBV5-5 with TRBJ1-6; 8 nucleotides line up with TRBD1. CDR1 is SGHKS, CDR2 YYEKEE, per germline (reference sequence). This CDR3 comprises 13 residues. V gave up 6 bases and J gave up 11 bases; unmatched junction bases: 7. The CDR3 reads CASTIPGGPPLHF. The CDR3 nucleotides read TGTGCCAGCACTATCCCAGGGGGCCCACCCCTCCACTTT.

J is TRBJ2-7 and V is TRBV2; D possibly corresponds to TRBD2 (6 bases). CDR1 is SNHLY and CDR2 is FYNNEI in the germline V gene. Trimming shortened V by 6 bases and J by 1 base, and 13 bases separated the two germline ends. The CDR3 sequence is 14 residues long. CDR3 protein: CASSAEGGSYEQYF. CDR3 sequence (DNA): TGTGCCAGCAGCGCGGAGGGTGGGTCCTACGAGCAGTACTTC.

The chain joins TRBV5-5 to TRBJ2-5; TRBD1 matches at 8 bases. The germline CDR1 and CDR2 sequences are SGHKS and YYEKEE (reference sequence). The J segment lost 3 bases and the V segment lost 4 bases, leaving 8 bases of the junction unmatched. This CDR3 is 15 amino acids long. In nucleotides, the CDR3 is TGTGCCAGCAGCCCCCAGGGACAGGCTAAAGAGACCCAGTACTTC. Residues: CASSPQGQAKETQYF.

This clone was seen a single time. The J gene is TRBJ1-1, the V gene TRBV11-2; no firm D call. CDR3 size: 15 residues. The ends were cut back, 2 bases at V and 0 bases at J, with 10 bases in the middle. CDR1 is SGHAT and CDR2 is FQNNGV in the germline V gene. The CDR3 region is CASSLSLSLNTEAFF. CDR3 DNA sequence: TGTGCCAGCAGCTTAAGTCTATCCTTGAACACTGAAGCTTTCTTT.

The rearrangement uses TRBV6-2 or TRBV6-3 and TRBJ1-2, with 7 bases aligning to TRBD1. CDR1 is MNHEY and CDR2 is SVGEGT in the germline V gene. J was trimmed by 7 bases and V by 2 bases; bases with no gene match: 7. The CDR3 consists of 14 residues. The CDR3: CASSYHDRAGGYTF. The CDR3 DNA is TGTGCCAGCAGTTACCACGACAGGGCCGGTGGCTACACCTTC.

In this sample, this clone is large. The chain uses TRBV28 and TRBJ2-7; 7 bases align to TRBD1. Germline CDR1 and CDR2: MDHEN and SYDVKM. V was pared by 4 bases and J by 6 bases, with 9 bases of the junction left unmatched. This CDR3 has 14 amino acids. Written as DNA, the CDR3 is TGTGCCAGCAGTTACCCATTGGGGACAGTCGAGCAGTACTTC. Its protein is CASSYPLGTVEQYF. The whole variable domain, filled in from reference TRBV28 and TRBJ2-7, reads DVKVTQSSRYLVKRTGEKVFLECVQDMDHENMFWYRQDPGLGLRLIYFSYDVKMKEKGDIPEGYSVSREKKERFSLILESASTNQTSMYLCASSYPLGTVEQYFGPGTRLTVT.

The rearrangement joins TRBV6-2 or TRBV6-3 to TRBJ2-1; possibly TRBD2 for D (5 bases). Germline CDR1 reads MNHEY; CDR2 reads SVGEGT. V was trimmed by 6 bases and J by 4 bases, leaving 16 bases between them. The CDR3 totals 15 residues. The CDR3: CASSPGVAYYNEQFF. Here the CDR3 DNA reads TGTGCCAGCAGCCCCGGAGTAGCGTATTACAATGAGCAGTTCTTC.

V gene TRBV5-1 combines with J gene TRBJ1-1; 9 nucleotides align to TRBD1. The V segment lost 4 bases and the J segment 5 bases; nucleotides outside the gene matches: 9. The CDR3 is 15 residues long. Germline loops: CDR1 SGHRS, CDR2 YFSETQ. The CDR3 DNA reads as TGCGCCAGCAGCGAGCCGGGACAGGGCGAAACTGAAGCTTTCTTT. As protein: CASSEPGQGETEAFF.

The chain carries TRBV7-9 and TRBJ1-1, with 7 positions matching TRBD1. There are 12 residues in the CDR3. The V and J ends lost 8 bases and 8 bases, in that order; junction bases with no gene match: 8. CDR1 SEHNR and CDR2 FQNEAQ come from the germline V gene (reference sequence). CDR3 nucleotide sequence: TGTGCCAGCGGCACAGGGGAAGCAGAAGCTTTCTTT. Its translation is CASGTGEAEAFF.

The chain uses TRBV28 and TRBJ2-2, with 12 positions matching TRBD2. Germline CDR1 and CDR2: MDHEN and SYDVKM. This CDR3 has 16 residues. V was clipped by 6 bases and J by 4 bases; unmatched bases: 6. CDR3 in DNA: TGTGCCAGCAGCCTAGCGGGGGGGCTCGGCACCGGGGAGCTGTTTTTT. Its translation: CASSLAGGLGTGELFF.

J is TRBJ2-5 and V is TRBV7-9; 7 nucleotides align to TRBD1. Germline V CDR1 and CDR2: SEHNR, FQNEAQ (reference sequence). CDR3 size: 14 residues. V shed 4 bases, J shed 0 bases, and the junction held 2 bases outside the gene matches. Here the CDR3 DNA reads TGTGCCAGCAGCTCTCAGGGGGACCAAGAGACCCAGTACTTC. Its protein is CASSSQGDQETQYF.

V is TRBV6-2 or TRBV6-3 and J is TRBJ2-7; D is unclear. The CDR3 loop spans 12 amino acids. V was pared by 5 bases and J by 2 bases, with 7 bases between. Per germline, CDR1 MNHEY and CDR2 SVGEGT. CDR3 sequence: CASSDNPYEQYF. The CDR3 DNA follows: TGTGCCAGCAGTGACAACCCCTACGAGCAGTACTTC.

V and J are TRBV5-1 and TRBJ2-3; D unclear. Germline lookup yields CDR1 SGHRS and CDR2 YFSETQ. CDR3 size: 15 residues. V was shortened by 0 bases and J by 0 bases, with 8 bases between the two germline ends. The DNA of the CDR3 is TGCGCCAGCAGCTTGGCGTCAGATAGCACAGATACGCAGTATTTT. Residues: CASSLASDSTDTQYF. Drawing the rest from reference TRBV5-1 and TRBJ2-3, the complete variable domain is KAGVTQTPRYLIKTRGQQVTLSCSPISGHRSVSWYQQTPGQGLQFLFEYFSETQRNKGNFPGRFSGRQFSNSRSEMNVSTLELGDSALYLCASSLASDSTDTQYFGPGTRLTVL.

The V and J genes are TRBV5-1 and TRBJ1-4; D gene uncertain. The CDR3 has 14 amino acids. The germline gives CDR1 SGHRS, CDR2 YFSETQ. Trimming stripped 1 base from V and 1 base from J, with 5 bases between. The CDR3, as DNA: TGCGCCAGCAGCTTGACGGGAACTAATGAAAAACTGTTTTTT. Translating gives CASSLTGTNEKLFF.

This clone was counted a single time. CDR3 sequence: CASSEGLWGGDNEQFF. Here the CDR3 DNA reads TGTGCCAGCAGTGAAGGGCTTTGGGGGGGGGACAATGAGCAGTTCTTC. The chain links TRBV2 to TRBJ2-1, with 7 positions matching TRBD2. In germline, CDR1 is SNHLY, CDR2 FYNNEI. The CDR3 contains 16 residues. V was clipped by 1 base and J by 5 bases; unmatched bases: 8.

The rearrangement joins TRBV4-1 to TRBJ2-7, with 7 bases lining up with TRBD2. This CDR3 has 16 amino acids. From germline, CDR1 is MGHRA and CDR2 YSYEKL. Trimming at V came to 3 bases and at J to 4 bases, leaving 12 bases not matched to a gene. The CDR3 bases are TGCGCCAGCAGCCAGAATCCCACGGGACTACCTTACGAGCAGTACTTC. It translates to CASSQNPTGLPYEQYF.

This chain joins TRBV28 and TRBJ1-2, with D uncertain. Germline assignment: CDR1 MDHEN and CDR2 SYDVKM. The CDR3 has 14 residues. Trimming took off 2 bases at V and 8 bases at J, with 15 bases between the two ends. The CDR3 is CASSLPLITAGYTF. In nucleotides, the CDR3 is TGTGCCAGCAGTTTACCCTTAATTACTGCCGGCTACACCTTC.

This rearrangement joins TRBV4-2 to TRBJ2-1, with D perhaps TRBD1 (6 bases). CDR1 is LGHNA, CDR2 YNFKEQ, per germline. The CDR3 sequence is 17 residues long. The ends were cut back, 0 bases at V and 3 bases at J, with 15 bases in the middle. DNA for the CDR3: TGTGCCAGCAGCCAAGAACGGTCCAGGGGCGACTACAATGAGCAGTTCTTC. It encodes CASSQERSRGDYNEQFF.

J is TRBJ2-3 and V is TRBV18; 9 bases are shared with TRBD1. CDR3 size: 17 residues. Germline CDR1 reads KGHSH; CDR2 reads LQKENI. The ends lost 3 bases at V and 3 bases at J; junction bases unmatched: 10. The CDR3 DNA reads TGTGCCAGCTCACCGACGGGACAGGGAAGAGGTACAGATACGCAGTATTTT. Translation gives CASSPTGQGRGTDTQYF.

The chain employs TRBV20-1 and TRBJ2-3; D possibly corresponds to TRBD2 (5 bases). Germline CDR1 is DFQATT and CDR2 is SNEGSKA (reference sequence). This CDR3 has 15 amino acids. V dropped 3 bases and J dropped 0 bases, with 13 bases sitting between them. This CDR3 is CSASISGFSTDTQYF. CDR3 coding DNA: TGCAGTGCTAGTATCAGCGGCTTTAGCACAGATACGCAGTATTTT.

This clone was observed a single time. CDR3 protein: CASSVAGARDEQYF. The CDR3 region has the DNA TGTGCCAGCAGCGTAGCTGGGGCTCGGGACGAGCAGTACTTC. The chain is built from TRBV9 and TRBJ2-7; D is perhaps TRBD1 (5 bases). Germline CDR1 and CDR2: SGDLS and YYNGEE. The V gene lost 0 bases and the J gene lost 5 bases, with 12 bases spanning the gap. This CDR3 has 14 residues. The full variable domain, its missing parts supplied by reference TRBV9 and TRBJ2-7, is DSGVTQTPKHLITATGQRVTLRCSPRSGDLSVYWYQQSLDQGLQFLIQYYNGEERAKGNILERFSAQQFPDLHSELNLSSLELGDSALYFCASSVAGARDEQYFGPGTRLTVT.